Presented here are 2 T cell receptor beta chains from one specimen sequenced in a study of early T cells in non-severe SARS-CoV-2 infection. TCRdb reprocessed the 5' RACE reads via MiXCR and lists one record per CDR3 protein. The sample records tens of thousands of distinct CDR3 sequences, under 14% being singletons. Material: whole blood. These receptors all stem from an adult who was a healthcare worker with PCR-confirmed SARS-CoV-2 infection or an uninfected control (not recorded which).

The chain links TRBV5-1 to TRBJ1-1, with 8 bases matching TRBD1. V was clipped by 3 bases and J by 4 bases; unmatched bases: 5. There are 14 residues in the CDR3. The germline gives CDR1 SGHRS, CDR2 YFSETQ. CDR3 protein: CASSSQGAGTEAFF. CDR3 bases: TGCGCCAGCAGCTCCCAGGGGGCTGGCACTGAAGCTTTCTTT.

This clonotype was counted a few times. This chain joins TRBV6-5 and TRBJ1-5, with TRBD1 matching over 7 bases. From germline, CDR1 is MNHEY and CDR2 SVGAGI. The CDR3 runs 14 residues. V dropped 7 bases and J dropped 3; count of bases not matched to a gene: 6. CDR3 coding DNA: TGTGCCAGCATGCGACAGGGTGACAATCAGCCCCAGCATTTT. Its translation is CASMRQGDNQPQHF.